The T cell receptor (beta chain) under discussion was sequenced for a study of immune heterogeneity within non-small cell lung tumors. Germline V CDR1 and CDR2: MDHEN, SYDVKM. V shed 6 bases and J shed 5 bases, with 16 bases lying between them. This CDR3 is built from 14 residues. General study points: Alongside site-unique high-frequency clones, identical dominant CDR3 beta clonotypes recurred across tumor sites within a patient. A moderate but significant correlation was found, linking local T-cell clonality with local tumor mutational burden (R 0.3 to 0.35).

Amplification of the TCR beta CDR3 was achieved through multiplex PCR with 32 V and 13 J primers. One entry per CDR3 protein results from TCRdb running MiXCR on the multiplex PCR reads. The repertoire holds some 4,500 distinct CDR3 sequences, with 20% to 25% as singletons. With approximately 600 ng used per sample, the template was genomic DNA from bulk tumor. Several biopsies were spaced far apart within each primary tumor and obtained as surgery took place. These patients got curative surgery after being newly diagnosed with untreated non-small cell lung cancer. It was newly diagnosed non-small cell lung cancer patients having surgery with curative intent who served as donors. For this clonotype: Its antigen is still unknown.

The chain uses TRBV28 and TRBJ1-1, with a weak D call TRBD1 (6 bases). The source is a man in his sixties with non-small cell lung cancer. Sequences were obtained from lung tumor tissue. The CDR3 DNA reads as TGTGCCAGCAGGCCACAGGGCTGGGGAACTGAAGCTTTCTTT. Amino acids: CASRPQGWGTEAFF.